Given below is one TCR beta chain in context. The method was immunoSEQ multiplex PCR; TCRdb's version includes in-frame clones alone and lacks a portion of them. The sample has fewer than 130,000 clones, over 75% seen once; the top ten hold 2.4%. The data stem from a study of PD-L1 blockade in urothelial cancer. As for the study in general: The authors examined blood 3 weeks (second dose) and 6 weeks after treatment start.

Patients each gave 1 to 8 samples, pretreatment and on-treatment. CDR3 size: 15 residues. The V end lost 4 bases, the J end lost 0 bases, and 11 bases lay between the germline ends. Germline V CDR1 and CDR2: SGHRS, YFSETQ. The origin of this receptor is a man aged 50 or older with urothelial cancer. The chain has TRBV5-1 and TRBJ2-1; maybe TRBD2 (6 bases). Source: PBMCs, taken around atezolizumab (anti-PD-L1) treatment. The CDR3 loop is CASSQAGGSYNEQFF. CDR3 DNA sequence: TGCGCCAGCAGCCAAGCCGGGGGCTCCTACAATGAGCAGTTCTTC.